The rows below give T cell receptor beta chains drawn from one sample of a study of blood T cell repertoires in COVID-19. Data came from immunoSEQ multiplex PCR; TCRdb stores just in-frame clones and leaves some out. The sample has over 60,000 clones; roughly 79% are singletons. Sequenced: peripheral blood. Source of these receptors: a human donor in a cohort sampled during active COVID-19. CDR3s include the opening cysteine and the closing phenylalanine or tryptophan. The order of the fields is V gene, D gene, J gene, clone size, CDR3 protein, CDR3 DNA. D genes are given only for firm matches. Where a row states a size, it is once, few, many or the class of an expanded clone; other rows omit it.

TRBV6-1,NA,TRBJ1-6,NA,CASSEGPEINSPLHF,TGTGCCAGCAGTGAAGGCCCGGAGATTAATTCACCCCTCCACTTT
TRBV6-5,TRBD2,TRBJ2-7,NA,CASSLAGGSYEQYF,TGTGCCAGCAGCCTAGCGGGAGGTTCCTACGAGCAGTACTTC
TRBV5-5,NA,TRBJ1-4,NA,CASSFGGARGEKLFF,TGTGCCAGCAGCTTTGGGGGGGCAAGAGGTGAAAAACTGTTTTTT
TRBV19,TRBD1,TRBJ2-7,NA,CASSTLQGRYEQYF,TGTGCCAGTAGTACCCTACAGGGGCGCTACGAGCAGTACTTC
TRBV4-2,TRBD1,TRBJ2-3,NA,CASSPRTGRRADTQYF,TGTGCCAGCAGCCCTCGGACAGGCCGCCGGGCAGATACGCAGTATTTT
TRBV10-3,TRBD2,TRBJ2-1,NA,CAIRPLSSGGATSYNEQFF,TGTGCCATCAGGCCATTATCTAGCGGGGGGGCAACGTCCTACAATGAGCAGTTCTTC
TRBV2,TRBD2,TRBJ2-5,NA,CASRDLAGEETQYF,TGTGCCAGCAGGGACCTAGCGGGTGAAGAGACCCAGTACTTC
TRBV5-5,TRBD1,TRBJ1-2,few,CASSGPRGLTNYGYTF,TGTGCCAGCAGCGGACCCAGGGGGCTAACTAACTATGGCTACACCTTC
TRBV24-1,TRBD1,TRBJ2-1,few,CATSDSRDMGQYNEQFF,TGTGCCACCAGTGATAGTCGAGACATGGGACAGTACAATGAGCAGTTCTTC
TRBV7-2,TRBD2,TRBJ2-2,NA,CASSLNLVTSGGGTGELFF,TGTGCCAGCAGCTTAAATTTGGTTACTAGCGGGGGCGGGACCGGGGAGCTGTTTTTT
TRBV2,NA,TRBJ1-6,few,CATTTRGSSPLHF,TGTGCCACCACGACGAGGGGGAGTTCACCCCTCCACTTT
TRBV29-1,NA,TRBJ1-2,NA,CSGLGGDGYTF,TGCAGCGGCCTTGGGGGGGACGGCTACACCTTC
TRBV3-1/TRBV3-2,NA,TRBJ1-2,NA,CASSLRGTAGYTF,TGTGCCAGCAGCCTAAGGGGTACGGCTGGCTACACCTTC
TRBV6-2/TRBV6-3,NA,TRBJ1-1,once,CASSSEGPEAFF,TGTGCCAGCAGTTCCGAGGGCCCTGAAGCTTTCTTT
TRBV28,TRBD1,TRBJ2-3,NA,CASSLTGQGITDTQYF,TGTGCCAGCAGTCTAACCGGACAGGGCATCACAGATACGCAGTATTTT
TRBV19,NA,TRBJ2-2,once,CASSIPGGELFF,TGTGCCAGTAGTATTCCCGGCGGGGAGCTGTTTTTT
TRBV28,NA,TRBJ2-3,NA,CASGAGGSTDTQYF,TGTGCCAGCGGGGCTGGGGGGTCCACAGATACGCAGTATTTT
TRBV10-1,TRBD1,TRBJ2-7,NA,CASSAQWPGQGYHEQYF,TGCGCCAGCAGTGCCCAATGGCCGGGACAGGGCTACCACGAGCAGTACTTC
TRBV30,NA,TRBJ1-1,NA,CAWNGQVNTEAFF,TGTGCCTGGAATGGACAAGTGAACACTGAAGCTTTCTTT
TRBV19,NA,TRBJ2-5,few,CASSIRGRGETQYF,TGTGCCAGTAGTATAAGGGGTCGGGGGGAGACCCAGTACTTC
TRBV7-2,TRBD1,TRBJ2-7,NA,CASSLAPGGEQYF,TGTGCCAGCAGCTTAGCCCCAGGGGGCGAGCAGTACTTC
TRBV4-2,NA,TRBJ2-1,medium-sized,CASSQGLESYNEQFF,TGTGCCAGCAGCCAAGGGTTGGAGTCCTACAATGAGCAGTTCTTC
TRBV6-6,TRBD1,TRBJ2-2,NA,CASRGQANTGELFF,TGTGCCAGCAGAGGACAGGCGAACACCGGGGAGCTGTTTTTT
TRBV6-6,NA,TRBJ2-2,NA,CASRLQGHPTGELFF,TGTGCCAGCAGACTCCAGGGTCACCCCACCGGGGAGCTGTTTTTT
TRBV9,NA,TRBJ2-5,NA,CASSGGTRGANF,TGTGCCAGCAGCGGGGGGACACGCGGTGCGAACTTC
TRBV6-1,TRBD1,TRBJ1-6,NA,CASSVPRGGTGVYNSPLHF,TGTGCCAGCAGTGTCCCGCGAGGCGGGACAGGGGTTTATAATTCACCCCTCCACTTT
TRBV9,NA,TRBJ2-5,NA,CASSGTAASRETQYF,TGTGCCAGCAGCGGTACCGCGGCTAGCAGGGAGACCCAGTACTTC
TRBV7-3,NA,TRBJ2-2,NA,CASSPHGLSNTGELFF,TGTGCCAGCAGCCCCCATGGGCTGTCGAACACCGGGGAGCTGTTTTTT
TRBV19,NA,TRBJ2-7,NA,CASSIDRLAEQYF,TGTGCCAGTAGTATAGATCGGCTAGCGGAGCAGTACTTC
TRBV7-2,NA,TRBJ2-2,NA,CASSLGRGTGELFF,TGTGCCAGCAGCTTAGGGCGCGGGACCGGGGAGCTGTTTTTT
TRBV9,TRBD2,TRBJ2-4,NA,CASSVALAGEGNIQYF,TGTGCCAGCAGCGTAGCCCTAGCGGGAGAGGGGAACATTCAGTACTTC
TRBV5-1,TRBD1,TRBJ2-7,once,CASRLNRGNEQYF,TGCGCCAGCAGATTGAACAGGGGAAACGAGCAGTACTTC
TRBV28,NA,TRBJ2-4,NA,CASSLGGPWVNIQYF,TGTGCCAGCAGTTTAGGCGGGCCATGGGTCAACATTCAGTACTTC
TRBV5-8,NA,TRBJ1-3,NA,CASRNIGGPGNTIYF,TGTGCCAGCAGAAACATCGGAGGGCCAGGAAACACCATATATTTT
TRBV6-1,NA,TRBJ2-7,NA,CASSEGASPSYEQYF,TGTGCCAGCAGTGAAGGGGCCAGCCCCTCCTACGAGCAGTACTTC
TRBV30,NA,TRBJ1-1,NA,CACSQGRGAQLNTEAFF,TGTGCCTGTTCTCAGGGACGGGGGGCCCAATTGAACACTGAAGCTTTCTTT
TRBV3-1/TRBV3-2,TRBD2,TRBJ2-5,NA,CASSQSGLKETQYF,TGTGCCAGCAGCCAGTCGGGACTAAAAGAGACCCAGTACTTC
TRBV19,TRBD1,TRBJ1-2,NA,CASSPGTGGNHGYTF,TGTGCCAGTAGTCCAGGGACAGGGGGTAATCACGGCTACACCTTC
TRBV28,NA,TRBJ1-6,NA,CASSTPGFNNSPLHF,TGTGCCAGCAGTACTCCAGGATTTAATAATTCACCCCTCCACTTT
TRBV5-1,TRBD1,TRBJ1-1,NA,CASSRGQGLGGEAFF,TGCGCCAGCAGCAGGGGACAGGGCTTGGGGGGAGAAGCTTTCTTT
TRBV5-1,TRBD1,TRBJ1-2,NA,CASSSGTGLAYGYTF,TGCGCCAGCAGCTCCGGGACAGGGTTAGCCTATGGCTACACCTTC
TRBV13,NA,TRBJ1-2,NA,CASSLEGGLSYTF,TGTGCCAGCAGCCTCGAGGGAGGACTAAGCTACACCTTC
TRBV29-1,TRBD1,TRBJ1-4,NA,CSVEIDRAGGEKLFF,TGCAGCGTTGAGATCGACAGGGCCGGTGGTGAAAAACTGTTTTTT
TRBV9,TRBD2,TRBJ2-1,NA,CASSKGLALSYNEQFF,TGTGCCAGCAGCAAGGGACTAGCGCTCTCCTACAATGAGCAGTTCTTC
TRBV30,NA,TRBJ1-3,few,CAWSVPGGKDTIYF,TGTGCCTGGAGTGTACCTGGGGGCAAAGACACCATATATTTT